This T cell receptor beta chain was sequenced for a study of tumor-infiltrating lymphocytes in oesophageal squamous cell carcinoma (dated by TCRdb to the mid-2010s). The germline V end is reduced by 4 bases and the J end by 3 bases; junction bases left unmatched: 7. From its cysteine to its phenylalanine, the CDR3 spans 15 amino acids. Left in the record is the CDR3 DNA by itself, 45 bases read in frame from the first base. CDR1 and CDR2, looked up from the germline V gene (reference sequence), are MNHEY and SMNVEV. Library preparation was by PCR. Sequencer: Illumina HiSeq 2000. TCRdb's own reprocessing of the public reads used fastp at Q25 and MiXCR and kept productive beta chains. Rows merge per CDR3 protein into single entries with the most common DNA and genes. This sample holds about 20,000 distinct CDR3 sequences; 40% to 55% were observed only once. 29% of the sample goes to the ten largest clones.

This clonotype counts as medium-sized (0.01 to 0.1%). Its antigen is currently not known. No quality values exist for individual bases; no much larger clone is one base distant. Sequencing input: esophageal tumor tissue. Recombination connected TRBV27 to TRBJ2-7, with TRBD1 matching 9 junction bases. The origin of this receptor is a male donor with esophageal squamous cell carcinoma. DNA sequence: TGTGCCAGCAGTTCCGCCGGACAGGGGAGCTACGAGCAGTACTTC. It encodes CASSSAGQGSYEQYF.